The 15 T cell receptor beta chains reported below all come from one sample, sequenced in a study of PD-L1 blockade in urothelial cancer. The method was immunoSEQ multiplex PCR; TCRdb's version includes in-frame clones alone and lacks a portion of them. The data hold tens of thousands of clones, with 80% to 90% observed a single time. Time point defined: pretreatment peripheral blood. The sample here was PBMCs, taken around atezolizumab (anti-PD-L1) treatment. The origin of the receptors is a man aged 60 to 75 with urothelial cancer.

The genes are TRBV6-1 and TRBJ2-1, with 8 bases identical to TRBD2. Germline V gene sequence: CDR1 MNHNS, CDR2 SASEGT. Losses at the gene ends were 6 bases for V and 8 bases for J; bases not matched to a gene: 12. The CDR3 spans 15 residues. The CDR3 bases are TGTGCCAGCAGCGATACTAGCGGCCCCAGGGATGAGCAGTTCTTC. Translated, it gives CASSDTSGPRDEQFF.

The chain employs TRBV11-1 and TRBJ2-2; TRBD1 is a possible D gene (5 bases). The germline CDR1 and CDR2 sequences are SGHAT and FQDESV (reference sequence). Deletions cut 1 base from V and 7 bases from J, with 10 bases between. The CDR3 is made up of 14 amino acids. CDR3 nucleotides: TGTGCCAGCAGCTTAGGGACAAAAGACGGGGAGCTGTTTTTT. It encodes CASSLGTKDGELFF.

This clone was seen more than once but under ten times. V is TRBV9 and J is TRBJ1-2; the D is unclear. Germline CDR1 and CDR2: SGDLS and YYNGEE. The V gene lost 0 bases and the J gene lost 6 bases, with 9 bases spanning the gap. The CDR3 contains 13 residues. The CDR3 DNA is TGTGCCAGCAGCGTAGGTTGGAGGGATGGCTACACCTTC. Encoded protein: CASSVGWRDGYTF.

V usage is TRBV14 and J usage is TRBJ1-3; TRBD1 matches 8 bases. Per the germline V gene, CDR1 is SGHDN and CDR2 is FVKESK. Trimming took 3 bases from V and 2 from J; bases not matched to a gene: 6. CDR3 length equals 16 residues. CDR3 residues: CASSHLRTGPGNTIYF. The DNA of the CDR3 is TGTGCCAGCAGCCATCTTAGGACAGGGCCTGGAAACACCATATATTTT. The full variable domain, in which reference TRBV14 and TRBJ1-3 provide the parts outside the CDR3, is EAGVTQFPSHSVIEKGQTVTLRCDPISGHDNLYWYRRVMGKEIKFLLHFVKESKQDESGMPNNRFLAERTGGTYSTLKVQPAELEDSGVYFCASSHLRTGPGNTIYFGEGSWLTVV.

The gene calls are TRBV18 and TRBJ1-2; D is perhaps TRBD1 (6 bases). V lost 3 bases and J lost 3, with 17 bases in between. The CDR3 totals 16 residues. Germline V gene sequence: CDR1 KGHSH, CDR2 LQKENI. CDR3 sequence (DNA): TGTGCCAGCTCACCTCTGACAGGACAGACTCACTATGGCTACACCTTC. It yields the protein CASSPLTGQTHYGYTF.

The V call is TRBV19, the J call TRBJ1-2; weak D call: TRBD1 (6 bases). The CDR3 runs to 16 residues. V was clipped by 3 bases and J by 2 bases, with 16 bases between them. Per germline, CDR1 LNHDA and CDR2 SQIVND (reference sequence). Here the CDR3 reads CASSMLGDTTNYGYTF. For the CDR3, the DNA is TGTGCCAGTAGTATGTTGGGGGACACCACAAACTATGGCTACACCTTC.

In its sample, this clone was seen a few times. This chain links TRBV15 with TRBJ1-3, with no clear D. The germline V gene has CDR1 LNHNV and CDR2 YYDKDF (reference sequence). V lost 0 bases and J lost 0, with 9 bases in between. This CDR3 is 16 amino acids long. The CDR3 spells CATSREGGSSGNTIYF. The CDR3 nucleotides read TGTGCCACCAGCAGAGAAGGAGGAAGCTCTGGAAACACCATATATTTT.

The rearrangement joins TRBV5-8 to TRBJ2-2, with a possible D match to TRBD2 (5 bases). The CDR3 spans 14 residues. V lost 7 bases to trimming and J lost 3 bases, with 13 bases between them. CDR1 and CDR2 (germline): SGHTS, YDEGEE. The CDR3 loop is CASGSGRDTGELFF. CDR3 DNA: TGTGCCAGCGGGAGCGGTAGGGACACCGGGGAGCTGTTTTTT.

The CDR3 spells CASSLRGLGTEAFF. The CDR3, as DNA: TGTGCCAGCAGCTTGCGGGGTCTGGGCACTGAAGCTTTCTTT. The genes are TRBV5-4 and TRBJ1-1; D gene uncertain. The germline V and J ends were trimmed by 1 base and 4 bases, with 11 bases remaining between them. Germline CDR1 and CDR2: SGHNT and YYREEE (reference sequence). The CDR3 consists of 14 residues.

This clone showed up just a few times. The gene calls are TRBV9 and TRBJ2-3; 9 bases align to TRBD2. From germline, CDR1 is SGDLS and CDR2 YYNGEE. Trimming cost V 2 bases and J 4 bases; bases outside gene matches: 8. The CDR3 totals 16 residues. DNA for the CDR3: TGTGCCAGCAGCGTGGTTGCGGGGGGGCGGGCAGATACGCAGTATTTT. Translation: CASSVVAGGRADTQYF.

CDR3 DNA: TGCGCCAGCAGCTTGGGACAGGGGTTGCCCTACAATGAGCAGTTCTTC. Translated: CASSLGQGLPYNEQFF. The chain links TRBV5-1 to TRBJ2-1; TRBD1 agrees at 8 bases. CDR3 length: 16 residues. Looked up from germline, CDR1 is SGHRS and CDR2 is YFSETQ. V shed 0 bases, J shed 2 bases, and the junction held 4 bases outside the gene matches. Looking up the rest from reference TRBV5-1 and TRBJ2-1 gives the full variable domain: KAGVTQTPRYLIKTRGQQVTLSCSPISGHRSVSWYQQTPGQGLQFLFEYFSETQRNKGNFPGRFSGRQFSNSRSEMNVSTLELGDSALYLCASSLGQGLPYNEQFFGPGTRLTVL.

This clone was seen only once. The chain is built from TRBV7-9 and TRBJ2-5, with 8 positions matching TRBD1. The CDR3 loop spans 12 amino acids. Losses at the gene ends were 5 bases for V and 10 bases for J; bases not matched to a gene: 6. The V gene's germline CDR1 is SEHNR and CDR2 FQNEAQ (reference sequence). The CDR3 region is CASSGPGQVQYF. DNA for the CDR3: TGTGCCAGCAGCGGGCCGGGACAGGTCCAGTACTTC. Looking up the rest from reference TRBV7-9 and TRBJ2-5 gives the full variable domain: DTGVSQNPRHKITKRGQNVTFRCDPISEHNRLYWYRQTLGQGPEFLTYFQNEAQLEKSRLLSDRFSAERPKGSFSTLEIQRTEQGDSAMYLCASSGPGQVQYFGPGTRLLVL.

This rearrangement joins TRBV11-2 to TRBJ2-5; 9 nucleotides match TRBD2. V lost 5 bases to trimming and J lost 5 bases; unmatched junction nucleotides: 9. CDR1 and CDR2 from the germline V gene are SGHAT and FQNNGV. The CDR3 has 15 amino acids. The CDR3 spells CASSLLAGGRETQYF. The DNA for the CDR3 is TGTGCCAGCAGCCTTCTGGCGGGGGGGCGGGAGACCCAGTACTTC. The variable domain in full, with the rest retrieved from reference TRBV11-2 and TRBJ2-5, is EAGVAQSPRYKIIEKRQSVAFWCNPISGHATLYWYQQILGQGPKLLIQFQNNGVVDDSQLPKDRFSAERLKGVDSTLKIQPAKLEDSAVYLCASSLLAGGRETQYFGPGTRLLVL.

The V call is TRBV28, the J call TRBJ1-4, with D uncertain. There are 16 residues in the CDR3. V was clipped by 2 bases and J by 3 bases, with 13 bases between them. CDR1 is MDHEN and CDR2 is SYDVKM in the germline V gene. Here the CDR3 reads CASSLGSGSANEKLFF. The CDR3, as DNA: TGTGCCAGCAGTTTAGGGTCAGGTTCGGCTAATGAAAAACTGTTTTTT.

V and J are TRBV5-6 and TRBJ2-7; possible D gene TRBD2, 5 bases. Trimming removed 0 bases from V and 6 bases from J, with 10 bases in between. Germline lookup yields CDR1 SGHDT and CDR2 YYEEEE. The CDR3 consists of 13 residues. In DNA form, the CDR3 reads TGTGCCAGCAGCTTGGAACGGGGTCGCGAGCAGTACTTC. Its translation: CASSLERGREQYF.